This TCR beta chain stems from a study of a mutant IDH1 vaccine in newly diagnosed glioma. Background on the study: Following radiotherapy alone, or alongside temozolomide cycles, vaccination was started after an interval of 4-6 weeks. General study points: Pseudoprogression appears to have had no connection to changes in top peripheral T cell clonotypes.

Produced via immunoSEQ multiplex PCR; TCRdb's table is partial and in-frame only. This table has 30,000 to 40,000 clones, about 80% appearing once. As regards this clone: What it recognizes is unknown.

Sample time point: week 5, during vaccination. In every dose of vaccine, 300 ug of mutant IDH1 20-mer peptide was given alongside topical imiquimod. The germline V gene has CDR1 MNHEY and CDR2 SVGAGI. This CDR3 spans 15 amino acids. V was pared by 4 bases and J by 5 bases, with 14 bases between. Sequencing was performed on PBMCs, taken from a glioma patient whose treatment included an IDH1 peptide vaccine. The sequence came from a man under 40 with glioma. The chain recombines TRBV6-5 with TRBJ1-4; the D is unclear. The CDR3 protein is CASSWERGRNEKLFF. In DNA form, the CDR3 reads TGTGCCAGCAGTTGGGAGAGAGGGAGGAATGAAAAACTGTTTTTT.